Described below is a single T cell receptor (beta chain) sequence and its context. No antigen is known for it. Germline V CDR1 and CDR2: PRHDT, FYEKMQ (reference sequence). Unmatched junction bases numbered 10, after V lost 5 bases and J lost 0 bases. The length of the CDR3 is 17 residues. Samples were taken at baseline and on day 1 of cycles 4 and 7. Repertoires were generated with immunoSEQ multiplex PCR, while TCRdb's copy carries only in-frame clones and drops some. The sample lists tens of thousands of clones, 85% to 95% occurring once. The data originate from a study of OX40 agonist ivuxolimab in advanced cancers. General study results and limits: Low normalized T-cell clonal expansion also characterized some of the nonresponders.

This specimen consisted of CD4+ or CD8+ T cells sorted from blood, obtained in a trial of the OX40 agonist ivuxolimab. This sequence joins TRBV13 and TRBJ2-3, with TRBD1 matching over 8 bases. This clonotype originated in an adult with an advanced solid tumor such as melanoma, head and neck, liver or kidney cancer. CDR3 residues: CASSPLRGQGSTDTQYF. The DNA of the CDR3 is TGTGCCAGCAGCCCCCTTAGAGGACAGGGAAGCACAGATACGCAGTATTTT.